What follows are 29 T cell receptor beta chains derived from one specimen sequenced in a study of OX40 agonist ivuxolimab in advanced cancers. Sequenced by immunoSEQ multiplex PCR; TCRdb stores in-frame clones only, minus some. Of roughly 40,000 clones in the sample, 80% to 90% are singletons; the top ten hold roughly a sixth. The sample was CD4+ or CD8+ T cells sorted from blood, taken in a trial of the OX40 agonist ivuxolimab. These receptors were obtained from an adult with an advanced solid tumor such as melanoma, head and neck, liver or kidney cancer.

The CDR3 region is CASSSRTGNRGYTF. In DNA, the CDR3 is TGTGCCAGCAGCTCCCGGACAGGGAATCGTGGCTACACCTTC. The V gene is TRBV14, the J gene TRBJ1-2; TRBD1 matches 8 bases. This CDR3 comprises 14 residues. Germline loops: CDR1 SGHDN, CDR2 FVKESK. The junction had 9 bases not matched to a gene; V was cut back by 5 bases and J by 7 bases.

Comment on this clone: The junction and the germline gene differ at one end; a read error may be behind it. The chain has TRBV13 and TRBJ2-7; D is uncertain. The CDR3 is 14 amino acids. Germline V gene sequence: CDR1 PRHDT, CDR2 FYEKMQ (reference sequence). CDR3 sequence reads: CASSLGRKNYEQYF. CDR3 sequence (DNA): TGTGCCAGCAGCCTAGGGCGGAAAAACTACGAGCAGTACTTC.

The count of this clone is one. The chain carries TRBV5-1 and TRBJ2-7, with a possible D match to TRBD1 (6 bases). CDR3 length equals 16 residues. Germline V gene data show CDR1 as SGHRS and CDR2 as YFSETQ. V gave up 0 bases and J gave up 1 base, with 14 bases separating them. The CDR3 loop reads CASSLEGVPVSYEQYF. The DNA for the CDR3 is TGCGCCAGCAGCTTGGAGGGGGTGCCCGTGTCCTACGAGCAGTACTTC.

The CDR3 coding sequence is TGTGCCAGTAGTATAGATCTCGAGACGCCCGGGACAAATGAGCAGTTCTTC. It translates to CASSIDLETPGTNEQFF. V is TRBV19 and J is TRBJ2-1, with a possible D match to TRBD1 (6 bases). The germline V gene encodes CDR1 LNHDA and CDR2 SQIVND (reference sequence). Trimming took off 0 bases at V and 7 bases at J, with 19 bases between the two ends. The CDR3 has 17 amino acids. Together with reference TRBV19 and TRBJ2-1, the CDR3 gives the full variable domain: DGGITQSPKYLFRKEGQNVTLSCEQNLNHDAMYWYRQDPGQGLRLIYYSQIVNDFQKGDIAEGYSVSREKKESFPLTVTSAQKNPTAFYLCASSIDLETPGTNEQFFGPGTRLTVL.

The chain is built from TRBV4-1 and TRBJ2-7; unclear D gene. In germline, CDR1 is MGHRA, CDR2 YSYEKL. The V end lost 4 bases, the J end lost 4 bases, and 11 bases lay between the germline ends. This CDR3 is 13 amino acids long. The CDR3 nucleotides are TGCGCCAGCAGCCTTAGGCAGATTTACGAGCAGTACTTC. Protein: CASSLRQIYEQYF.

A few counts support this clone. CDR3 sequence (DNA): TGTGCCAGCAGCAACCTCCCCCTAGCGGGAGGTACGACCTACGAGCAGTACTTC. Translation: CASSNLPLAGGTTYEQYF. The chain combines TRBV2 with TRBJ2-7, with 11 bases lining up with TRBD2. The CDR3 is 18 residues long. CDR1 is SNHLY and CDR2 is FYNNEI in the germline V gene. After removal of 6 bases from V and 2 bases from J, the junction contained 15 bases not matched to a gene.

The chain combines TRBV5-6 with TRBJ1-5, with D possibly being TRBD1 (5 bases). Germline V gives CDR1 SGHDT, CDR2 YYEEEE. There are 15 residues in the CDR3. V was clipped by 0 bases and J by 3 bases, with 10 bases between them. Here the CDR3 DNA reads TGTGCCAGCAGCTTGGGGGGACGCACCAATCAGCCCCAGCATTTT. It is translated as CASSLGGRTNQPQHF.

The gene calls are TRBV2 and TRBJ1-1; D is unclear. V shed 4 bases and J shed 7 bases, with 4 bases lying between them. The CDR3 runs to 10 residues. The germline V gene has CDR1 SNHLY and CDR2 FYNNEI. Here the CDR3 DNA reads TGTGCCAGCAGTGTCAATGAAGCTTTCTTT. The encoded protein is CASSVNEAFF.

The CDR3 DNA reads TGTGCCAGCAGTGTTGGCGGGGGGGCCCAGGAGACCCAGTACTTC. This sequence encodes CASSVGGGAQETQYF. The V and J genes are TRBV6-4 and TRBJ2-5; 9 bases line up with TRBD2. Germline CDR1 reads MRHNA; CDR2 reads SNTAGT. J was trimmed by 5 bases and V by 4 bases; bases with no gene match: 8. This CDR3 is 15 amino acids long.

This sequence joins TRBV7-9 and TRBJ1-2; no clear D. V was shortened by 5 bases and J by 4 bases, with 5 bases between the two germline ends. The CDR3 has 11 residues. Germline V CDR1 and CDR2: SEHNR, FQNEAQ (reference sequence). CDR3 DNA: TGTGCCAGCAGCCCTCCCTATGGCTACACCTTC. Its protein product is CASSPPYGYTF. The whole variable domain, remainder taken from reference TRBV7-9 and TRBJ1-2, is DTGVSQNPRHKITKRGQNVTFRCDPISEHNRLYWYRQTLGQGPEFLTYFQNEAQLEKSRLLSDRFSAERPKGSFSTLEIQRTEQGDSAMYLCASSPPYGYTFGSGTRLTVV.

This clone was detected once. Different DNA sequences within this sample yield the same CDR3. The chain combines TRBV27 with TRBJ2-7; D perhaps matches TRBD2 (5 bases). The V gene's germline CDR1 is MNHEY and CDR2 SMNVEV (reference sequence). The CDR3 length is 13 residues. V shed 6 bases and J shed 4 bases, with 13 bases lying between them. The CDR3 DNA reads TGTGCCAGCAGCCTTACTAGTTCTTACGAGCAGTACTTC. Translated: CASSLTSSYEQYF.

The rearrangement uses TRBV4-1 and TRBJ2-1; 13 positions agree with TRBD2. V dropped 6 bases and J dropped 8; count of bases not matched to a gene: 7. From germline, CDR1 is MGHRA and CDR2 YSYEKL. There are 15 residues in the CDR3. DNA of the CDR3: TGCGCCAGCAGTTCCGGGACTAGCGGGATCTATGAGCAGTTCTTC. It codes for CASSSGTSGIYEQFF.

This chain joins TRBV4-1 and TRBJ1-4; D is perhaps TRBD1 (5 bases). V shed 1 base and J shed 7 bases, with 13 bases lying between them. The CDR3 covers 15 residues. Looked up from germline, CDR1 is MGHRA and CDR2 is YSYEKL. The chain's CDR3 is CASSQVAAGGEKLFF. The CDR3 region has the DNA TGCGCCAGCAGCCAAGTAGCGGCCGGGGGTGAAAAACTGTTTTTT.

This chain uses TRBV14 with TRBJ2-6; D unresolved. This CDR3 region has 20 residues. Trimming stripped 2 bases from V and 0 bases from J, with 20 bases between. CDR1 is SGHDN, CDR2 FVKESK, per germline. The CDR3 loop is CASSQNHPETFYSGANVLTF. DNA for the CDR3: TGTGCCAGCAGCCAAAACCACCCAGAAACCTTTTACTCTGGGGCCAACGTCCTGACTTTC.

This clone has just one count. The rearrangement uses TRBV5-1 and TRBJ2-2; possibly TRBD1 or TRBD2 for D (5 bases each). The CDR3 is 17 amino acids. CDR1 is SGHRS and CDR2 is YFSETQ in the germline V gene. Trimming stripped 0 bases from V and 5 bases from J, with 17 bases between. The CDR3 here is CASSLAGRVRVTGELFF. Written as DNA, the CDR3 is TGCGCCAGCAGCTTGGCCGGCAGGGTGAGGGTGACCGGGGAGCTGTTTTTT.

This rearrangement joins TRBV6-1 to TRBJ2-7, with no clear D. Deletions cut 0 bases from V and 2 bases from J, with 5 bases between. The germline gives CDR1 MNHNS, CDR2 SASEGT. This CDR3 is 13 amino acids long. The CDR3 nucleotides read TGTGCCAGCAGTGAAGCAAGCGCCTACGAGCAGTACTTC. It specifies CASSEASAYEQYF.

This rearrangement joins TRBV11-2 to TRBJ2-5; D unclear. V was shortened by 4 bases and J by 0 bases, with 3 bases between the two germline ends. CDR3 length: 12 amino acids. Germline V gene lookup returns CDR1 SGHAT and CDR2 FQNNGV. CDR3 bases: TGTGCCAGCAGCTCCCACCAAGAGACCCAGTACTTC. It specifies CASSSHQETQYF.

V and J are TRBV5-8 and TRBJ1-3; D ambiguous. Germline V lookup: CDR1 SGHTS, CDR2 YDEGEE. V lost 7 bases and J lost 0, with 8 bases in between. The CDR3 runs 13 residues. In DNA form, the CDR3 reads TGTGCCAGCTCCCACTTCTCTGGAAACACCATATATTTT. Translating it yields CASSHFSGNTIYF.

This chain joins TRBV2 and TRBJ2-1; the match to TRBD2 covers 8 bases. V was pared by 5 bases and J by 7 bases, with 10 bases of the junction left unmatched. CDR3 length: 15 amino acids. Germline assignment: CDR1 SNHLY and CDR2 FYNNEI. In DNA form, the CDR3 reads TGTGCCAGCAGTATACTAGCGGCCCTCCGAAATGAGCAGTTCTTC. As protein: CASSILAALRNEQFF.

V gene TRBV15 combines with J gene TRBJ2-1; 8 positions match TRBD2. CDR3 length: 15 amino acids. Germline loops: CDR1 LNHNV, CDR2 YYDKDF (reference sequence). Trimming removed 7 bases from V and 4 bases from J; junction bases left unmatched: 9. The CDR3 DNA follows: TGTGCCACCATCGGGGCGGGGGGACCATACAATGAGCAGTTCTTC. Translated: CATIGAGGPYNEQFF.

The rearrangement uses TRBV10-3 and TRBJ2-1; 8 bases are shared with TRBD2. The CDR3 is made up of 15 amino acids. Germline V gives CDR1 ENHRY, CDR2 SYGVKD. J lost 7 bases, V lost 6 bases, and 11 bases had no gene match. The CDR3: CAISSGTSFVNEQFF. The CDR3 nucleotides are TGTGCCATCAGCTCCGGGACTAGTTTCGTTAATGAGCAGTTCTTC.

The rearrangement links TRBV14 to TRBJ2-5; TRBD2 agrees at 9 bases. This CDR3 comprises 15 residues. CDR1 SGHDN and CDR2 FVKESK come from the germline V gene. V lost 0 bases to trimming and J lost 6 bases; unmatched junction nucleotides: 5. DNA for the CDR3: TGTGCCAGCAGCCAAGAAACTAGCGGGTGGAAGACCCAGTACTTC. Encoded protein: CASSQETSGWKTQYF.

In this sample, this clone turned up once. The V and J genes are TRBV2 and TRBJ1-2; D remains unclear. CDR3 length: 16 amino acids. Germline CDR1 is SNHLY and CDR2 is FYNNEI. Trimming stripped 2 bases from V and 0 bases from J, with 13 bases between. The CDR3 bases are TGTGCCAGCAGTGAATGGGGAACAGTCGCTAACTATGGCTACACCTTC. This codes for CASSEWGTVANYGYTF. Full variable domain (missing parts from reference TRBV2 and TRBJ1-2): EPEVTQTPSHQVTQMGQEVILRCVPISNHLYFYWYRQILGQKVEFLVSFYNNEISEKSEIFDDQFSVERPDGSNFTLKIRSTKLEDSAMYFCASSEWGTVANYGYTFGSGTRLTVV.

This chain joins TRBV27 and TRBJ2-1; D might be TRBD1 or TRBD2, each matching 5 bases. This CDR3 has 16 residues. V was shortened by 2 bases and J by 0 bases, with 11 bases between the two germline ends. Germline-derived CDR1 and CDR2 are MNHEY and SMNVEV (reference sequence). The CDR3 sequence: CASSLGPGSSYNEQFF. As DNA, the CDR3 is TGTGCCAGCAGTTTAGGCCCAGGGAGCTCCTACAATGAGCAGTTCTTC.

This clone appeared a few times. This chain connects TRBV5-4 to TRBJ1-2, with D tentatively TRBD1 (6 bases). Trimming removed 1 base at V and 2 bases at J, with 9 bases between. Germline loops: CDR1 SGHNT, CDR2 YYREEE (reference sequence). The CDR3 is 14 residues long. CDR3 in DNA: TGTGCCAGCAGCTTGCTCGGGACAAACTATGGCTACACCTTC. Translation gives CASSLLGTNYGYTF.

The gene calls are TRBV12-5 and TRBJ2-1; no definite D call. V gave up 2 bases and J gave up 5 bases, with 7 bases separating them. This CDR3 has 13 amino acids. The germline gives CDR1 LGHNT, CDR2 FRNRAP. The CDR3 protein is CASGLSLDNEQFF. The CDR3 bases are TGTGCTAGTGGTTTGTCACTGGACAATGAGCAGTTCTTC.

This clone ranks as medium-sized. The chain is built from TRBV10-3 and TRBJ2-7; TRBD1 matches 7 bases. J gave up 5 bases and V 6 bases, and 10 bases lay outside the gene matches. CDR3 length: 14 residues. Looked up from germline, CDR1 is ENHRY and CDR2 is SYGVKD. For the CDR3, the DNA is TGTGCCATCAGCGACGAGACAGGGATGAACGAGCAGTACTTC. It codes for CAISDETGMNEQYF.

Here the CDR3 DNA reads TGTGCCAGCAGTGAATGGGGGGTAGACAATCAGCCCCAGCATTTT. This translates into CASSEWGVDNQPQHF. The rearrangement joins TRBV2 to TRBJ1-5, with D maybe TRBD1 (5 bases). Trimming left V 2 bases short and J 3 bases short, with 11 bases between. Germline lookup yields CDR1 SNHLY and CDR2 FYNNEI. The CDR3 runs to 15 residues. The full variable domain, its missing parts supplied by reference TRBV2 and TRBJ1-5, is EPEVTQTPSHQVTQMGQEVILRCVPISNHLYFYWYRQILGQKVEFLVSFYNNEISEKSEIFDDQFSVERPDGSNFTLKIRSTKLEDSAMYFCASSEWGVDNQPQHFGDGTRLSIL.

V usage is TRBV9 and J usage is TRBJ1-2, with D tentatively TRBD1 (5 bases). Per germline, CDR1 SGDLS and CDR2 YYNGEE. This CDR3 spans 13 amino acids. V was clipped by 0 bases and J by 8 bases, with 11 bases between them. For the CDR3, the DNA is TGTGCCAGCAGCGTAGCGTCAGGGATCGGCTACACCTTC. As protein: CASSVASGIGYTF.